Included here is one T cell receptor (beta chain) sequence, with context. This sample was included in a study of technical replicates of blood from a handful of donors. Clones were sequenced by immunoSEQ multiplex PCR, and TCRdb holds only the in-frame ones, with some missing. The sample shows 90,000 or so clones, around 95% of them seen only once. The CDR3 loop spans 12 amino acids. The V gene's germline CDR1 is SQVTM and CDR2 ANQGSEA. The V end lost 1 base, the J end lost 6 bases, and 10 bases lay between the germline ends. The chain uses TRBV29-1 and TRBJ2-7; D is uncertain. The specimen was T cells isolated from PBMCs. The source of this sequence is a human donor in good health. The CDR3 nucleotides read TGCAGCGTTGAAGTAGCTGGGTCCGAGCAGTACTTC. This translates into CSVEVAGSEQYF.